These T cell receptor beta chains were read from a single sample in a study of T cells in Graves' hyperthyroidism and ophthalmopathy. TCRdb recomputed calls from the multiplex PCR reads with MiXCR, one row per CDR3 protein. Counted here are just under 750,000 distinct CDR3 sequences, roughly 32% occurring once; the ten biggest clones make up roughly 30%. Material: blood. The receptor source for this set is a woman in her thirties or forties with Graves' hyperthyroidism. CDR3s include the opening cysteine and the closing phenylalanine or tryptophan. Fields, in order: CDR3 DNA, CDR3 protein, V gene, D gene, J gene, clone size. A D gene is named only where the DNA matches it firmly. Expanded clones get a size class; other rows say once, few or many, or leave the size out.

cdr3_nt: TGCAGTGCTTCGGGGCGGACTAGCGGCCAAGAGACCCAGTACTTC
cdr3_aa: CSASGRTSGQETQYF
v_call: TRBV20-1
d_call: TRBD2
j_call: TRBJ2-5
clone_size: many

cdr3_nt: TGTGCCTGGAGGGGGGAGGCCCAAGAGACCCAGTACTTC
cdr3_aa: CAWRGEAQETQYF
v_call: TRBV30
d_call: .
j_call: TRBJ2-5
clone_size: .

cdr3_nt: TGTGCCAGCAGCTTTTTCGGACAGGGGACCTCCTACGAGCAGTACTTC
cdr3_aa: CASSFFGQGTSYEQYF
v_call: TRBV7-9
d_call: TRBD1
j_call: TRBJ2-7
clone_size: many

cdr3_nt: TGTGCCAGCAGCCCACTACGGGTTCCCGAAGCTTTCTTT
cdr3_aa: CASSPLRVPEAFF
v_call: TRBV11-2
d_call: .
j_call: TRBJ1-1
clone_size: .

cdr3_nt: TGTGCCATCAGTGGTACTAGTACAGAGACCCAGTACTTC
cdr3_aa: CAISGTSTETQYF
v_call: TRBV10-3
d_call: .
j_call: TRBJ2-5
clone_size: many

cdr3_nt: TGCAGTGCTAGAGTGGCATTCCAAGAGACCCAGTACTTC
cdr3_aa: CSARVAFQETQYF
v_call: TRBV20-1
d_call: .
j_call: TRBJ2-5
clone_size: many

cdr3_nt: TGTGCCAGCAGCATGGGACTAGCCTACGAGCAGTACTTC
cdr3_aa: CASSMGLAYEQYF
v_call: TRBV7-2
d_call: TRBD2
j_call: TRBJ2-7
clone_size: many

cdr3_nt: TGCAGCGTTCGCCGGGGAGGAAACACCATATATTTT
cdr3_aa: CSVRRGGNTIYF
v_call: TRBV29-1
d_call: .
j_call: TRBJ1-3
clone_size: many

cdr3_nt: TGTGCCACCAGCCCCAGGGGGGACTATGGCTACACCTTC
cdr3_aa: CATSPRGDYGYTF
v_call: TRBV24-1
d_call: TRBD1
j_call: TRBJ1-2
clone_size: .

cdr3_nt: TGCGCCAGCAGCCAACGAGGCGCCGGGGGACAAGAGACCCAGTACTTC
cdr3_aa: CASSQRGAGGQETQYF
v_call: TRBV7-2
d_call: .
j_call: TRBJ2-5
clone_size: .

cdr3_nt: TGTGCCAGCAGCACTACAGGGGGCTGGGGCACTGAAGCTTTCTTT
cdr3_aa: CASSTTGGWGTEAFF
v_call: TRBV9
d_call: TRBD1
j_call: TRBJ1-1
clone_size: .

cdr3_nt: TGCAGTGCTAGTAAGAGCGGGGGATCCTACGAGCAGTACTTC
cdr3_aa: CSASKSGGSYEQYF
v_call: TRBV20-1
d_call: TRBD2
j_call: TRBJ2-7
clone_size: few

cdr3_nt: TGTGCCAGCAAAGCCGGGACAGATAACACCGGGGAGCTGTTTTTT
cdr3_aa: CASKAGTDNTGELFF
v_call: TRBV6-2/TRBV6-3
d_call: TRBD1
j_call: TRBJ2-2
clone_size: .

cdr3_nt: TGTGCCATCAGTGTACAGGGGAATAGCAATCAGCCCCAGCATTTT
cdr3_aa: CAISVQGNSNQPQHF
v_call: TRBV10-3
d_call: TRBD1
j_call: TRBJ1-5
clone_size: .

cdr3_nt: TGCAGTGCTCAAGGGGGCCGGGGAGAAGAGACCCAGTACTTC
cdr3_aa: CSAQGGRGEETQYF
v_call: TRBV20-1
d_call: TRBD1
j_call: TRBJ2-5
clone_size: .

cdr3_nt: TGTGCCAGCAGCTTAGGGACAGGTGTGTCTGCTGAGACCCAGTACTTC
cdr3_aa: CASSLGTGVSAETQYF
v_call: TRBV7-6
d_call: TRBD1
j_call: TRBJ2-5
clone_size: many

cdr3_nt: TGTGCCAGCAGCCGCGACAGATACACCTTC
cdr3_aa: CASSRDRYTF
v_call: TRBV3-1
d_call: .
j_call: TRBJ1-2
clone_size: .

cdr3_nt: TGCAGTGCTATGGGGCTAGCGGGGGGAGGCAGAGAGACCCAGTACTTC
cdr3_aa: CSAMGLAGGGRETQYF
v_call: TRBV20-1
d_call: TRBD2
j_call: TRBJ2-5
clone_size: .

cdr3_nt: TGTGCCACCAGTGAGGTGTACCCAGGAAAACTGTTTTTT
cdr3_aa: CATSEVYPGKLFF
v_call: TRBV24-1
d_call: .
j_call: TRBJ1-4
clone_size: many

cdr3_nt: TGTGCCAGCAGCCCGTCCACAGGGACCGAGCAGTACTTC
cdr3_aa: CASSPSTGTEQYF
v_call: TRBV7-8
d_call: .
j_call: TRBJ2-7
clone_size: many

cdr3_nt: TGCGCCAGCAGCCTAAACTCGGACAGTACCTACGAGCAGTACTTC
cdr3_aa: CASSLNSDSTYEQYF
v_call: TRBV7-2
d_call: .
j_call: TRBJ2-7
clone_size: few

cdr3_nt: TGTGCCAGCAGTGAAAAGACTAGCGGGATGAGGCCCTACAATGAGCAGTTCTTC
cdr3_aa: CASSEKTSGMRPYNEQFF
v_call: TRBV2
d_call: TRBD2
j_call: TRBJ2-1
clone_size: many

cdr3_nt: TGCGCCAGCAGCCAAGAGGGGGGACAGTTCGATGGCTACACCTTC
cdr3_aa: CASSQEGGQFDGYTF
v_call: TRBV4-3
d_call: TRBD1
j_call: TRBJ1-2
clone_size: .

cdr3_nt: TGTGCCACCAATAACGGTGCAACTAATGAAAAACTGTTTTTT
cdr3_aa: CATNNGATNEKLFF
v_call: TRBV13
d_call: .
j_call: TRBJ1-4
clone_size: few

cdr3_nt: TGTGCCAGTAGTATCGAAAGACTAGCGGGCGGGACCGTCGTTGAAGCTTTCTTT
cdr3_aa: CASSIERLAGGTVVEAFF
v_call: TRBV19
d_call: .
j_call: TRBJ1-1
clone_size: .

cdr3_nt: TGCGCCAGCAGCCAAGAGATGCTTAGTAATACCCTCGCAAACTATGGCTACACCTTC
cdr3_aa: CASSQEMLSNTLANYGYTF
v_call: TRBV4-3
d_call: .
j_call: TRBJ1-2
clone_size: .

cdr3_nt: TGCGCCAGCAGCCTGCTGGACAGGACGAACACTGAAGCTTTCTTT
cdr3_aa: CASSLLDRTNTEAFF
v_call: TRBV5-1
d_call: TRBD1
j_call: TRBJ1-1
clone_size: .